These T cell receptor beta chains were read from a single sample in a study of T cells after yellow fever vaccination. TCRdb reprocessed the 5' RACE reads with MiXCR, giving one entry per CDR3 protein. Here the sample spans some 300,000 distinct CDR3 sequences, 7% to 10% being singletons. The sequenced sample was PBMCs, obtained roughly 47 days after the first yellow fever vaccination. The receptor set was obtained from a man younger than 30 who received the YFV17D yellow fever vaccine. Both conserved end residues are part of each CDR3. The D gene is left open where the match is weak. Clone sizes are given selectively: once, few, many, or a class where the clone is expanded.

cdr3_nt cdr3_aa v_call clone_size j_call d_call
TGTGCCAGCAGCCTACCCCCAACTAGCGCCGAGACCCAGTACTTC CASSLPPTSAETQYF TRBV5-6 few TRBJ2-5 TRBD2
TGTGCCAGCTCTCGGACCTTCGGGGATACGCAGTATTTT CASSRTFGDTQYF TRBV18 few TRBJ2-3 .
TGTGCCAGCAGTTACTCTGGGCGGGACGGGTACACTGAAGCTTTCTTT CASSYSGRDGYTEAFF TRBV6-5 . TRBJ1-1 .
TGCAGTGCTAGAAGCCAACAGGACCCCGGGTCCTACGAGCAGTACTTC CSARSQQDPGSYEQYF TRBV20-1 many TRBJ2-7 .
TGTGCCAGCAGTGAAAGGGCAGGGGAAGGGAATGAGCAGTTCTTC CASSERAGEGNEQFF TRBV6-1 few TRBJ2-1 .
TGTGCCAGCAGTTACGGGTCTAGCGGGGGCATCTCCTACGAGCAGTACTTC CASSYGSSGGISYEQYF TRBV6-5 . TRBJ2-7 TRBD2
TGTGCCAGCAGCTTAGGGGGTAAGCCCCAGCATTTT CASSLGGKPQHF TRBV7-9 few TRBJ1-5 .
TGTGCCACCAGTGATTTGGCAGGGGAAGAGACCCAGTACTTC CATSDLAGEETQYF TRBV24-1 few TRBJ2-5 .
TGCAGTGCTAGAGATCTAACGGAAGTATTT CSARDLTEVF TRBV20-1 . TRBJ2-3 .
TGTGCCAGCGTCAACTCCGGGACAACCAACACCGGGGAGCTGTTTTTT CASVNSGTTNTGELFF TRBV7-9 many TRBJ2-2 .
TGTGCCAGCAGTAACCGGGCGGGGAGGGTGGCCAAAAACATTCAGTACTTC CASSNRAGRVAKNIQYF TRBV6-5 . TRBJ2-4 TRBD2
TGCGCCAGCAGCCCACCCGCGTTGGTAGTCACAGATACGCAGTATTTT CASSPPALVVTDTQYF TRBV4-1 few TRBJ2-3 .
TGTGCCAGCAGTTACTCAAACGGTCCCTATGGCTACACCTTC CASSYSNGPYGYTF TRBV6-5 few TRBJ1-2 .
TGTGCCAGCAGCTTACCACCGTATAATTCACCCCTCCACTTT CASSLPPYNSPLHF TRBV7-2 . TRBJ1-6 .
TGTGCCAGCAGCCAAGATGGGGTGAGATCTCAGCCCCAGCATTTT CASSQDGVRSQPQHF TRBV3-1 few TRBJ1-5 .
TGCGCCAGCAGCTTGGCGGGGGGACAGGGGTTTCTAGCCAAAAACATTCAGTACTTC CASSLAGGQGFLAKNIQYF TRBV5-1 few TRBJ2-4 TRBD1
TGTGCCAGCAGTCCAGAGGGATCGGGAGGACAGGGCCTTGAAGCTTTCTTT CASSPEGSGGQGLEAFF TRBV9 many TRBJ1-1 TRBD1
TGCGCCAGCAGCTTGGAACCTCCGGGGGGGGGGGCCAACGTCCTGACTTTC CASSLEPPGGGANVLTF TRBV5-1 few TRBJ2-6 TRBD2
TGTGCCAGCAGCCCGGGACAGGGAGCCAACACCGGGGAGCTGTTTTTT CASSPGQGANTGELFF TRBV7-8 many TRBJ2-2 TRBD1
TGCAGTGCCAAACGGGGGGGGGCTAACGGTGAGACCCAGTACTTC CSAKRGGANGETQYF TRBV20-1 . TRBJ2-5 TRBD2
TGTGCCAGCAGCTTAGCGGGGAGGAATAGGGATACGCAGTATTTT CASSLAGRNRDTQYF TRBV7-9 few TRBJ2-3 .
TGCGCCAGCAGCCAAGATGGGCTTGGTGGGAGTGAAGCTTTCTTT CASSQDGLGGSEAFF TRBV4-1 . TRBJ1-1 .
TGTGCCACCAGCGGGACACCTTACAATGAGCAGTTCTTC CATSGTPYNEQFF TRBV24-1 . TRBJ2-1 .
TGCGCCAGCAGCCAAGATATCCAGGGACCAACCTACGAGCAGTACTTC CASSQDIQGPTYEQYF TRBV4-1 few TRBJ2-7 .
TGTGCCAGCAGTTTTGCAGGGAATAGGGCCGGGGAGCTGTTTTTT CASSFAGNRAGELFF TRBV28 many TRBJ2-2 .
TGTGCCAGCAGCTTTCTCAGGTTTGAGACCCAGTACTTC CASSFLRFETQYF TRBV7-2 many TRBJ2-5 .
TGTGCCAGCAGCGCGACACCTATCAACACTGAAGCTTTCTTT CASSATPINTEAFF TRBV6-2/TRBV6-3 few TRBJ1-1 .
TGCAGTGCTAGCAGCCCAGCGGGGGGGCAAAGACTTGGCACAGATACGCAGTATTTT CSASSPAGGQRLGTDTQYF TRBV20-1 many TRBJ2-3 TRBD2
TGTGCCAGCAGTTTGTTCCTAGCGGGAGGGACCCAGTACTTC CASSLFLAGGTQYF TRBV28 many TRBJ2-5 TRBD2
TGTGCCAGCAGCCAAGACTTCCCCTCTTTGGTGGATACGCAGTATTTT CASSQDFPSLVDTQYF TRBV14 . TRBJ2-3 .
TGTGCCAGCAGTTACTCAGGTGGGGCCTTCTCGACCGGGGAGCTGTTTTTT CASSYSGGAFSTGELFF TRBV6-5 . TRBJ2-2 .
TGTGCCAGCAGTGAGGGACTAGCCACCGGGGAGCTGTTTTTT CASSEGLATGELFF TRBV6-4 . TRBJ2-2 TRBD2
TGCGCCAGCAGCTTGGACCCTGGCCCGGCAGATACGCAGTATTTT CASSLDPGPADTQYF TRBV5-1 . TRBJ2-3 .
TGTGCCAGTTCCATGGGCATTTACACCGGGGAGCTGTTTTTT CASSMGIYTGELFF TRBV6-2/TRBV6-3 . TRBJ2-2 .
TGCAGCACGTTGTCCAGACGCCGTGGGACAGGGGTTTATGGCTACACCTTC CSTLSRRRGTGVYGYTF TRBV29-1 few TRBJ1-2 TRBD1
TGCGCCAGCAGCCAATACGGGGACAGTGTCTACAATGAGCAGTTCTTC CASSQYGDSVYNEQFF TRBV4-3 few TRBJ2-1 TRBD1
TGTGCCAACCACGTTCGGGTACCGTACGAGCAGTACTTC CANHVRVPYEQYF TRBV24-1 few TRBJ2-7 .
TGCGCCAGCAGCCAAGGCGTCTTCTCCTACGAGCAGTACTTC CASSQGVFSYEQYF TRBV4-3 . TRBJ2-7 .
TGCAGTGCTAGAGGTCTGCGGGGGGGATCGAACACCGGGGAGCTGTTTTTT CSARGLRGGSNTGELFF TRBV20-1 few TRBJ2-2 TRBD2
TGTGCCAGCAGACGAGGACAGAATCAAGAAAAACTGTTTTTT CASRRGQNQEKLFF TRBV12-3/TRBV12-4 . TRBJ1-4 .
TGTGCCAGCAGCGTAGTGGGTTACGACACAGATACGCAGTATTTT CASSVVGYDTDTQYF TRBV9 few TRBJ2-3 .
TGTGCCAGCAGTTTCCTCGGGACAGTTAATGAGCAGTTCTTC CASSFLGTVNEQFF TRBV27 . TRBJ2-1 TRBD1
TGCAGCGTTGCGAGGACAGCAACCTATGGCTACACCTTC CSVARTATYGYTF TRBV29-1 few TRBJ1-2 .
TGTGCCAGCAGTGAATACAGCGTCAGTCGTGGCTACACCTTC CASSEYSVSRGYTF TRBV25-1 . TRBJ1-2 .
TGTGCCAGCAGCTCCCGACGGGACCCCTACCGGGAGACCCAGTACTTC CASSSRRDPYRETQYF TRBV11-2 few TRBJ2-5 .
TGTGCCAGTAGTACGGGACAAGATGAGGAAGCTTTCTTT CASSTGQDEEAFF TRBV19 . TRBJ1-1 .
TGTGCCAGCAGCCCCCGGGGGGGGCGGACTGAAGCTTTCTTT CASSPRGGRTEAFF TRBV11-2 many TRBJ1-1 .
TGCGCCAGCAGCTTCATGGGGCATGGCACTGAAGCTTTCTTT CASSFMGHGTEAFF TRBV5-1 . TRBJ1-1 .
TGTGCCAGCAGAATTCTACAGGGAGGCACTGAAGCTTTCTTT CASRILQGGTEAFF TRBV27 . TRBJ1-1 .
TGTGCCAGCAGTTTGATAACGGGGGGAAACAATGAGCAGTTCTTC CASSLITGGNNEQFF TRBV6-2/TRBV6-3 many TRBJ2-1 TRBD2
TGTGCCAGCAGCGTAGCTTCGAGACAGGCTAATTCACCCCTCCACTTT CASSVASRQANSPLHF TRBV9 . TRBJ1-6 .
TGCGCCAGCAGCTCCCAAACGGACAGAGCCGATACGCAGTATTTT CASSSQTDRADTQYF TRBV5-1 many TRBJ2-3 .
TGTGCCAGCAGCTTAGTGGTGGGGCGAGAGACCCAGTACTTC CASSLVVGRETQYF TRBV7-2 . TRBJ2-5 .
TGTGCCAGCAGCCCAACGCAGGGGTCCCTCTATGGCTACACCTTC CASSPTQGSLYGYTF TRBV4-2 few TRBJ1-2 .
TGCAGCGTTGAGACCCCACACACAGGGAATCAGCCCCAGCATTTT CSVETPHTGNQPQHF TRBV29-1 . TRBJ1-5 .